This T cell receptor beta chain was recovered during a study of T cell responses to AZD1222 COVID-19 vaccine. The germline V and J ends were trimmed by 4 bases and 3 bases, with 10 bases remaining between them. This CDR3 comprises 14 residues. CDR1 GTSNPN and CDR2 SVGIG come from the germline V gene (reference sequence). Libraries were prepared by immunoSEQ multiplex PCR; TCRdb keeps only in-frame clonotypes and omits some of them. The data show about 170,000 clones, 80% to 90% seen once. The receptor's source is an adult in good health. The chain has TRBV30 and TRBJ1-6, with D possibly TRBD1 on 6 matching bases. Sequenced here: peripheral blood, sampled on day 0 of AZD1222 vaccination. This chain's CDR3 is CAWTGQNYNSPLHF. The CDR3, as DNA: TGTGCCTGGACAGGACAGAACTATAATTCACCCCTCCACTTT.